The present TCR beta chain was sequenced within a study of T-cell reconstitution after alpha-beta-depleted transplantation in children. This sample's TCRbeta library carried unique molecular identifier barcodes. One entry per CDR3 protein results from TCRdb running MiXCR on the PCR reads. There are some 280,000 distinct CDR3 sequences in the sample; over 8% occur only once, and about 9.4% lies in the top ten. This clonotype was sampled from a human donor who donated a stem cell graft to a child with SCID. Material: PBMCs from the stem cell graft donor, obtained from the stem cell graft.

The CDR3 here is CASSPEASGTEQFF. Written as DNA, the CDR3 is TGCGCCAGCAGCCCGGAGGCTAGCGGCACTGAGCAGTTCTTC. The rearrangement links TRBV5-1 to TRBJ2-1; 7 positions match TRBD2. There are 14 residues in the CDR3. From germline, CDR1 is SGHRS and CDR2 YFSETQ. Trimming at V came to 4 bases and at J to 9 bases, leaving 10 bases not matched to a gene.